The 19 T cell receptor beta chains below all came from one sample that was sequenced in a study of T cells after yellow fever vaccination. A single record per CDR3 protein comes from TCRdb applying MiXCR to the 5' RACE reads. The table records roughly 120,000 distinct CDR3 sequences, 6.5% to 8% of them present only once. Sample: CD4+ T cells sorted from PBMCs, taken less than 11 days after the first yellow fever vaccination. The source is a man in his late teens or twenties who received the YFV17D yellow fever vaccine.

This clonotype has at least ten counts. This chain joins TRBV12-3 or TRBV12-4 and TRBJ2-2; D is ambiguous. Trimming shortened V by 2 bases and J by 6 bases, and 4 bases separated the two germline ends. The CDR3 contains 12 residues. CDR3 sequence reads: CASSLNAGELFF. CDR3 bases: TGTGCCAGCAGTTTAAACGCCGGGGAGCTGTTTTTT.

This clonotype was detected ten times or more. This sequence joins TRBV7-2 and TRBJ1-1, with 7 bases aligning to TRBD1. Trimming took 2 bases from V and 3 from J; bases not matched to a gene: 3. The CDR3 spans 14 residues. Germline V gene data show CDR1 as SGHTA and CDR2 as FQGNSA. CDR3 bases: TGTGCCAGCAGCTTACCGACAGGGTACACTGAAGCTTTCTTT. Its protein is CASSLPTGYTEAFF.

This clonotype was seen many times. The chain couples TRBV4-1 to TRBJ1-5, with TRBD1 matching over 9 bases. The ends lost 3 bases at V and 3 bases at J; junction bases unmatched: 6. Germline V gives CDR1 MGHRA, CDR2 YSYEKL. The CDR3 sequence is 16 residues long. CDR3 sequence reads: CASSHPGTGYNQPQHF. For the CDR3, the DNA is TGCGCCAGCAGCCATCCCGGGACAGGGTACAATCAGCCCCAGCATTTT.

This clonotype appeared many times. The V gene is TRBV12-3 or TRBV12-4, the J gene TRBJ1-6, with D unresolved. The ends were cut back, 1 base at V and 8 bases at J, with 12 bases in the middle. The CDR3 is 15 residues long. The CDR3 nucleotides read TGTGCCAGCAGTTTAGGGGTTTCGTTAGATTCACCCCTCCACTTT. The encoded protein is CASSLGVSLDSPLHF.

The chain carries TRBV5-5 and TRBJ2-2; D is possibly TRBD2 (6 bases). The CDR3 is made up of 17 amino acids. Trimming stripped 3 bases from V and 6 bases from J, with 21 bases between. Germline CDR1 and CDR2: SGHKS and YYEKEE (reference sequence). The CDR3 here is CASSSAQARGGPGELFF. For the CDR3, the DNA is TGTGCCAGCAGCTCCGCTCAGGCTAGGGGAGGCCCCGGGGAGCTGTTTTTT. Variable domain in full (rest from reference TRBV5-5 and TRBJ2-2): DAGVTQSPTHLIKTRGQQVTLRCSPISGHKSVSWYQQVLGQGPQFIFQYYEKEERGRGNFPDRFSARQFPNYSSELNVNALLLGDSALYLCASSSAQARGGPGELFFGEGSRLTVL.

The chain uses TRBV11-3 and TRBJ2-1; the D is unclear. The CDR3 is 13 amino acids. Germline CDR1 SGHNT, CDR2 YENEEA. V lost 3 bases and J lost 8, with 11 bases in between. The CDR3 here is CASSFQEGHEQFF. CDR3 DNA sequence: TGTGCCAGCAGCTTTCAAGAAGGGCATGAGCAGTTCTTC.

This clonotype was seen many times. The J gene is TRBJ2-7, the V gene TRBV6-6; weak D call: TRBD2 (6 bases). The germline V gene has CDR1 MNHNY and CDR2 SVGAGI (reference sequence). Trimming removed 6 bases from V and 6 bases from J, with 12 bases in between. The length of the CDR3 is 12 residues. This CDR3 is CASRWGVREQYF. CDR3 nucleotide sequence: TGTGCCAGCAGGTGGGGGGTGCGCGAGCAGTACTTC.

In this sample, this clonotype turned up many times. The chain employs TRBV20-1 and TRBJ2-5; the D gene is possibly TRBD2 (6 bases). The length of the CDR3 is 14 residues. The germline V and J ends were trimmed by 0 bases and 1 base, with 9 bases remaining between them. The germline V gene encodes CDR1 DFQATT and CDR2 SNEGSKA (reference sequence). The CDR3 nucleotides read TGCAGTGCTAGAGATCGGAGGGGCCAAGAGACCCAGTACTTC. Translation gives CSARDRRGQETQYF.

In its sample, this clonotype was seen many times. CDR3 in amino acids: CASSRQGLSTDTQYF. The DNA for the CDR3 is TGTGCCAGCAGTCGACAGGGGCTTAGCACAGATACGCAGTATTTT. The chain uses TRBV12-3 or TRBV12-4 and TRBJ2-3; TRBD1 matches 8 bases. J was trimmed by 0 bases and V by 5 bases; bases with no gene match: 4. The CDR3 loop spans 15 amino acids.

For this clonotype: A much larger clone sits a single nucleotide away, making a read error possible. This sequence joins TRBV6-2 or TRBV6-3 and TRBJ2-1; tentatively, D is TRBD1 (6 bases). This CDR3 comprises 14 residues. Looked up from germline, CDR1 is MNHEY and CDR2 is SVGEGT. Trimming removed 6 bases at V and 3 bases at J, with 12 bases between. CDR3 sequence: CASRGAEGYNEQFF. CDR3 in DNA: TGTGCCAGCAGGGGGGCCGAGGGCTACAATGAGCAGTTCTTC.

This clonotype was counted at least ten times. The chain has TRBV3-1 and TRBJ2-1, with a tentative D call TRBD2 (6 bases). The ends were cut back, 2 bases at V and 8 bases at J, with 19 bases in the middle. The length of the CDR3 is 16 residues. CDR1 and CDR2 (germline): LGHDT, YNNKEL (reference sequence). CDR3 DNA: TGTGCCAGCAGCCAAAGATCCTCCCGGGCGGGGCATGAGCAGTTCTTC. Translating gives CASSQRSSRAGHEQFF.

In its sample, this clonotype was seen many times. V is TRBV20-1 and J is TRBJ2-1; 7 bases are a match to TRBD1. Germline trimming cut 5 bases from V and 6 bases from J; bases unmatched to any gene: 7. CDR3 size: 13 residues. Germline-derived CDR1 and CDR2 are DFQATT and SNEGSKA (reference sequence). The DNA of the CDR3 is TGCAGTGCTCCTGACAGGGTGGGCAATGAGCAGTTCTTC. Its protein product is CSAPDRVGNEQFF.

This clonotype was found many times. CDR3 region: CSVPRGGLSTDTQYF. The DNA for the CDR3 is TGCAGCGTGCCCCGGGGGGGGCTTAGCACAGATACGCAGTATTTT. V gene TRBV29-1 combines with J gene TRBJ2-3, with TRBD2 identical over 8 bases. CDR1 is SQVTM and CDR2 is ANQGSEA in the germline V gene. The CDR3 totals 15 residues. The V gene end was trimmed by 6 bases and the J gene end by 0 bases; junction bases not matched to a gene: 8.

This clonotype has a count of ten or more. The chain carries TRBV7-2 and TRBJ1-5; tentatively, D is TRBD1 (6 bases). Germline lookup yields CDR1 SGHTA and CDR2 FQGNSA. The CDR3 consists of 15 residues. Trimming cost V 4 bases and J 2 bases, with 12 bases left between them. The CDR3 sequence is CASSSSRGGNQPQHF. CDR3 nucleotide sequence: TGTGCCAGCAGCTCCAGCAGGGGTGGCAATCAGCCCCAGCATTTT.

This clonotype was seen repeatedly, ten times or more. This chain connects TRBV4-3 to TRBJ2-2; D ambiguous. The CDR3 contains 14 residues. Germline V gene data show CDR1 as LGHNA and CDR2 as YSLEER. With 1 base removed from V and 3 bases from J, the gap between germline ends came to 6 bases. CDR3 sequence: CASSQALYTGELFF. CDR3 DNA sequence: TGCGCCAGCAGCCAAGCGCTGTACACCGGGGAGCTGTTTTTT.

This clonotype was observed many times. The chain employs TRBV20-1 and TRBJ2-5; maybe TRBD2 (7 bases). The CDR3 is 14 residues long. Per germline, CDR1 DFQATT and CDR2 SNEGSKA (reference sequence). V lost 5 bases and J 0 bases, leaving 13 bases between the germline ends. CDR3 residues: CSAPGEGDQETQYF. CDR3 sequence (DNA): TGCAGTGCTCCAGGGGAGGGGGACCAAGAGACCCAGTACTTC.

This clonotype was found many times. V and J are TRBV7-2 and TRBJ1-2, with D unclear. The germline V and J ends were trimmed by 0 bases and 3 bases, with 8 bases remaining between them. The CDR3 length is 14 residues. Germline assignment: CDR1 SGHTA and CDR2 FQGNSA. This chain's CDR3 is CASSLANTDYGYTF. As DNA, the CDR3 is TGTGCCAGCAGCTTAGCTAACACCGACTATGGCTACACCTTC.

This clonotype was counted ten times or more. The chain recombines TRBV11-2 with TRBJ2-5; TRBD1 is a possible D gene (5 bases). Germline loops: CDR1 SGHAT, CDR2 FQNNGV. The germline V and J ends were trimmed by 1 base and 4 bases, with 22 bases remaining between them. The CDR3 is 18 amino acids. The CDR3 DNA sequence: TGTGCCAGCAGCTTAGGGGCCCTTGCGCAGGGTGTCGGAGAGACCCAGTACTTC. Its translation: CASSLGALAQGVGETQYF.

Many counts were recorded for this clonotype. The chain combines TRBV27 with TRBJ2-7; D might be TRBD1 (6 bases). V was pared by 2 bases and J by 4 bases, with 12 bases between. The CDR3 extends over 14 amino acids. CDR1 is MNHEY and CDR2 is SMNVEV in the germline V gene (reference sequence). The CDR3 DNA reads TGTGCCAGCAGTTTAGACAGGCCCCATTACGAGCAGTACTTC. This encodes CASSLDRPHYEQYF.